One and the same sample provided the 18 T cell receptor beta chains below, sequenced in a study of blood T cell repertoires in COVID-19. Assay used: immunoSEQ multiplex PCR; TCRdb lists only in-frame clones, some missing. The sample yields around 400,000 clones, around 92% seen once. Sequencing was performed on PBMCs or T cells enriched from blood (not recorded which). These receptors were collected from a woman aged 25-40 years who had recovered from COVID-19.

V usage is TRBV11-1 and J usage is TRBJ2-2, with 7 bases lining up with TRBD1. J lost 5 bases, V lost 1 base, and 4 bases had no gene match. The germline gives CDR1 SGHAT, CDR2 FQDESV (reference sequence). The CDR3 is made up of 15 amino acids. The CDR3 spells CASSLGQGWTGELFF. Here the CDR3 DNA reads TGTGCCAGCAGCTTAGGACAGGGTTGGACCGGGGAGCTGTTTTTT.

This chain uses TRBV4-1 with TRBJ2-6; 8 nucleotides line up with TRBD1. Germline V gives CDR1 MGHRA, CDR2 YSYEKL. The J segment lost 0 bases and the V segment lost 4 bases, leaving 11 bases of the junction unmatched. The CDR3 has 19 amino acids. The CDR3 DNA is TGCGCCAGCAGCCCTACCGCTACAGGGGGAAGCTCTGGGGCCAACGTCCTGACTTTC. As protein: CASSPTATGGSSGANVLTF.

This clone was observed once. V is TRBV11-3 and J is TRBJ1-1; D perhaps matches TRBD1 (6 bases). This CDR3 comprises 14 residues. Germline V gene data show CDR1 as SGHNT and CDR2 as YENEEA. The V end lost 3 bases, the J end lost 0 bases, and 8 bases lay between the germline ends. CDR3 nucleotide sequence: TGTGCCAGCAGCTTGAGGGGGTTGAACACTGAAGCTTTCTTT. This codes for CASSLRGLNTEAFF. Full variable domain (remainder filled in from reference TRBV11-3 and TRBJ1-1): EAGVVQSPRYKIIEKKQPVAFWCNPISGHNTLYWYLQNLGQGPELLIRYENEEAVDDSQLPKDRFSAERLKGVDSTLKIQPAELGDSAVYLCASSLRGLNTEAFFGQGTRLTVV.

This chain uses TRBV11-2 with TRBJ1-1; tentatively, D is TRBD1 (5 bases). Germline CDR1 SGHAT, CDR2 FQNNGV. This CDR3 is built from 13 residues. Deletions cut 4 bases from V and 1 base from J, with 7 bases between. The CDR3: CASSSTGNTEAFF. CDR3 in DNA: TGTGCCAGCAGCTCAACAGGGAACACTGAAGCTTTCTTT.

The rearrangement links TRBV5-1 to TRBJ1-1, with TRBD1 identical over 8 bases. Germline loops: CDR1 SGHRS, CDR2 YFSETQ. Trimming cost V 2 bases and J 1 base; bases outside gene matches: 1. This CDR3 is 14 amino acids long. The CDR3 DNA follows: TGCGCCAGCAGCTTCCAGGGGGCGAACACTGAAGCTTTCTTT. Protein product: CASSFQGANTEAFF. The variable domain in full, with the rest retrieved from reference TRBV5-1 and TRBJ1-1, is KAGVTQTPRYLIKTRGQQVTLSCSPISGHRSVSWYQQTPGQGLQFLFEYFSETQRNKGNFPGRFSGRQFSNSRSEMNVSTLELGDSALYLCASSFQGANTEAFFGQGTRLTVV.

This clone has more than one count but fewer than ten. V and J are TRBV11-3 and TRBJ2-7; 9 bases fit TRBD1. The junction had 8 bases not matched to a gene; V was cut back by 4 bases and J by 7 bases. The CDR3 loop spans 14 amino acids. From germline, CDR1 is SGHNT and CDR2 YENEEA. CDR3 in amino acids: CASSSRDRDVEQYF. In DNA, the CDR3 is TGTGCCAGCAGCTCCCGGGACAGGGACGTGGAGCAGTACTTC.

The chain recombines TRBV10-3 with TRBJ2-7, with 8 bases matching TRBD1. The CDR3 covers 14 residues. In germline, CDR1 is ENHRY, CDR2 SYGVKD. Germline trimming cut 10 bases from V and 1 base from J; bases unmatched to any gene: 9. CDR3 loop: CASLRQGNSYEQYF. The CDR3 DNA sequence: TGTGCCAGCCTACGACAGGGGAATTCCTACGAGCAGTACTTC.

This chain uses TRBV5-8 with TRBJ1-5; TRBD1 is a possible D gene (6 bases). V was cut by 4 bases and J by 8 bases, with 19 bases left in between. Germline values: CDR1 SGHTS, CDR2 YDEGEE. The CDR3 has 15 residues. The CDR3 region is CASSGYGTPREPQHF. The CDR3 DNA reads TGTGCCAGCAGCGGGTACGGGACACCGAGAGAGCCCCAGCATTTT.

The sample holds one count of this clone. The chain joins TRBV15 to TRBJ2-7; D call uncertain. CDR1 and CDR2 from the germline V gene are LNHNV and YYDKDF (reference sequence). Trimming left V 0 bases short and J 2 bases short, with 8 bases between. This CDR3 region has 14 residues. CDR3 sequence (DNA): TGTGCCACCAGCAGAGATGGCAGTCCCTACGAGCAGTACTTC. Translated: CATSRDGSPYEQYF.

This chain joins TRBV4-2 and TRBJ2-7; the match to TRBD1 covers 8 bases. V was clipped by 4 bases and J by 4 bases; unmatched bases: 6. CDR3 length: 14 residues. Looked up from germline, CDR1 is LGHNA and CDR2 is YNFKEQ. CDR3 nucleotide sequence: TGTGCCAGCAGCCGAGACACAGGGGGTTACGAGCAGTACTTC. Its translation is CASSRDTGGYEQYF.

CDR3: CSVDDGGGEVETQYF. CDR3 in DNA: TGCAGCGTTGATGACGGAGGAGGGGAGGTTGAGACCCAGTACTTC. The J gene is TRBJ2-5, the V gene TRBV29-1, with D possibly TRBD2 on 6 matching bases. V was cut by 3 bases and J by 5 bases, with 19 bases left in between. This CDR3 contains 15 residues. CDR1 and CDR2 (germline): SQVTM, ANQGSEA.

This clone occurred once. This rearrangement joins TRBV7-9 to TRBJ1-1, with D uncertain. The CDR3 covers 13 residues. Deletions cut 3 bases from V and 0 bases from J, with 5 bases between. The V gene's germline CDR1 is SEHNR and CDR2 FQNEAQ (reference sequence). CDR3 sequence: CASSFGLNTEAFF. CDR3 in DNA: TGTGCCAGCAGCTTTGGGCTGAACACTGAAGCTTTCTTT.

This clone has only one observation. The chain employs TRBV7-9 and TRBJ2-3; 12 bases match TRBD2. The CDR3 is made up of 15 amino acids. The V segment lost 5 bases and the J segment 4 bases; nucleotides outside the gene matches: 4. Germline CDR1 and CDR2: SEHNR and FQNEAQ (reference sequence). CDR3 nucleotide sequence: TGTGCCAGCAGCCCTGCTAGCGGGGGGGCAGATACGCAGTATTTT. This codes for CASSPASGGADTQYF.

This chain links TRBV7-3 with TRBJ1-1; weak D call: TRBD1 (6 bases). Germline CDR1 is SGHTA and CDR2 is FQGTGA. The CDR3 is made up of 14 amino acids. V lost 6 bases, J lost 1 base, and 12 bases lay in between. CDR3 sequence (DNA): TGTGCCAGCAGGATGACACAGGGGAACACTGAAGCTTTCTTT. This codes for CASRMTQGNTEAFF.

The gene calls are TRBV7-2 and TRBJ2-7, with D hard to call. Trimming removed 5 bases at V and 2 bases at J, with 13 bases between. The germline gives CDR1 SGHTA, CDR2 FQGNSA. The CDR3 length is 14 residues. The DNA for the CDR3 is TGTGCCAGCAGCCCCCGAGCGATCCCCTACGAGCAGTACTTC. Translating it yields CASSPRAIPYEQYF.

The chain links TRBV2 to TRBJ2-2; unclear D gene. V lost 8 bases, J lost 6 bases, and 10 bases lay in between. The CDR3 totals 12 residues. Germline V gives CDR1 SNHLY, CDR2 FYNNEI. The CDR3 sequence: CASLGASGELFF. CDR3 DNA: TGTGCCAGCCTCGGTGCGTCCGGGGAGCTGTTTTTT.

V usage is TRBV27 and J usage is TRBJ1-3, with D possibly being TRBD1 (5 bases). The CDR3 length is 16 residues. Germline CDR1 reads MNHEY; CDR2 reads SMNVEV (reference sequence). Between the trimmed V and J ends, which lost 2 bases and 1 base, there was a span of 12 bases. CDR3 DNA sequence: TGTGCCAGCAGTTTAACGGGGGTCGGGTCTGGAAACACCATATATTTT. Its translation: CASSLTGVGSGNTIYF.

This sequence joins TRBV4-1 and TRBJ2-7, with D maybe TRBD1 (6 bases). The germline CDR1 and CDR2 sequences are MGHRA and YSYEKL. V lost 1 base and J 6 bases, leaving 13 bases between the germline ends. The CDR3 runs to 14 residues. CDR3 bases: TGCGCCAGCAGCCAAGCTTTACAGGGTGGCGAGCAGTACTTC. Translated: CASSQALQGGEQYF.